This T cell receptor beta chain was sequenced for a study of beta chain features in type 1 diabetes. The CDR3 covers 13 residues. Trimming removed 8 bases from V and 0 bases from J, with 14 bases in between. Germline V lookup: CDR1 SQVTM, CDR2 ANQGSEA. The study reverse transcribed the entire isolated RNA, so it sequenced expressed TCRB transcripts. The table came from immunoSEQ multiplex PCR; TCRdb's copy has only in-frame clones and leaves some out. The table has about 200,000 clones, roughly a tenth seen once; the top ten hold 1% to 1.5%. This receptor was identified in a man between 18 and 29 years old in good health. The rearrangement links TRBV29-1 to TRBJ2-7; perhaps TRBD1 as D (6 bases). The sequenced sample was central memory CD4+ T cells from blood. CDR3 in amino acids: CSFRQASSYEQYF. The DNA for the CDR3 is TGCAGCTTCCGACAGGCAAGCTCCTACGAGCAGTACTTC.